This record concerns one TCR beta chain sequence. Its target is not known. The data stem from a study of cytomegalovirus exposure and HLA in healthy donors. Study summary: Findings of an earlier analysis included more than 90 million unique TCR beta sequences from around 180 million T cells.

The PCR contained 60 Vbeta and 13 Jbeta primers. Original processing methods: Later, an analysis found around 77 million unique TCR beta chains, and 9.5 million to 12 million of these were shared. The data were produced by immunoSEQ multiplex PCR, yet TCRdb's version contains in-frame clones alone and is incomplete. V and J calls and clone size are given by that table; D and trimming were obtained from the DNA. This table has about 77,000 clones, approximately 78% appearing once. General study findings and limits: Accurate prediction of most subjects' HLA-A and HLA-B alleles from TCR beta sequences was reported. Analysis was carried out at a later point, and it linked a missense DCLRE1C variant to TCR beta V- and J-gene trimming.

Trimming took 3 bases from V and 5 from J, leaving 9 bases between them. The CDR3 is 13 residues long. CDR1 is KGHSH, CDR2 LQKENI, per germline. The sample consisted of PBMCs. The TCR originated in a man in his forties in good health and CMV-seronegative. The V call is TRBV18, the J call TRBJ2-3, with a tentative D call TRBD1 (6 bases). The DNA of the CDR3 is TGTGCCAGCTCACCCACAGGGCAAGATACGCAGTATTTT. Translation gives CASSPTGQDTQYF.